This section outlines one T cell receptor (beta chain) sequence together with its context. Its antigen is currently unknown. The primer mix had 60 Vbeta and 13 Jbeta primers. Original handling: Counted up in a later analysis, unique TCR beta chains came to approximately 77 million, with about 10 million shared. Using immunoSEQ multiplex PCR, the repertoire was profiled, and TCRdb retains in-frame clones only, with some absent. For V, J and clone size, that table is used; D and trimming come from the DNA. The table includes fewer than 200,000 clones, 80% detected once. This record belongs to a study of cytomegalovirus exposure and HLA in healthy donors. Whole-study results and caveats: Per published reports, the classifier diagnosed cytomegalovirus status with high specificity and sensitivity. Highly shared sequence variants in one cluster were likely a sequencing artifact.

Trimming cost V 0 bases and J 1 base, with 12 bases left between them. Germline lookup yields CDR1 SQVTM and CDR2 ANQGSEA. CDR3 length: 15 amino acids. The specimen sequenced was PBMCs. The TCR was taken from a man in his thirties or forties in good health and CMV-seronegative. The gene calls are TRBV29-1 and TRBJ1-1; D may be TRBD1 (5 bases). The DNA for the CDR3 is TGCAGCGTTGAAGATCTTAGTCAGGGGAACACTGAAGCTTTCTTT. It translates to CSVEDLSQGNTEAFF.